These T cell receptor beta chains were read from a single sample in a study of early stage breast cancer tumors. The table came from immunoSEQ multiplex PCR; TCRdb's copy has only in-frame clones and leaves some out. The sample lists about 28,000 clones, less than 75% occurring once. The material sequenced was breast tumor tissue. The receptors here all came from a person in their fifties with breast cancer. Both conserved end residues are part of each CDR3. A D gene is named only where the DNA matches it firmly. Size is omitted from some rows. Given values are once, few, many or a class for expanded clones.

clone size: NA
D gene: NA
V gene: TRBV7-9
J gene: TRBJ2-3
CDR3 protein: CASSLWHAGGDTQYF
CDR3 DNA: TGTGCCAGCAGCTTATGGCATGCGGGCGGGGATACGCAGTATTTT

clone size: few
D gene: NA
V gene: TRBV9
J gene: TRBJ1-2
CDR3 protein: CASSVDRVGGYTF
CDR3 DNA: TGTGCCAGCAGCGTAGACAGGGTAGGAGGCTACACCTTC

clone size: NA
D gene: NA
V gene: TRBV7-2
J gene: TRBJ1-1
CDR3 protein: CASSLRMNTEAFF
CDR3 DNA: TGTGCCAGCAGCTTACGGATGAACACTGAAGCTTTCTTT

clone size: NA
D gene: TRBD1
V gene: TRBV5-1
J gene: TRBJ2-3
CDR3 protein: CASSWDRVQDTQYF
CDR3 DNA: TGCGCCAGCAGCTGGGACAGGGTCCAAGATACGCAGTATTTT

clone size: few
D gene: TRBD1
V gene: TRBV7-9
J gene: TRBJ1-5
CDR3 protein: CASSSGDRGNQPQHF
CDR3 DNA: TGTGCCAGCAGCTCCGGAGACAGGGGGAATCAGCCCCAGCATTTT

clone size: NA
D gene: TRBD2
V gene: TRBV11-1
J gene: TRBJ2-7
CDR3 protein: CASSSTSEPYEQYF
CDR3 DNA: TGTGCCAGCAGTTCTACTAGCGAACCCTACGAGCAGTACTTC

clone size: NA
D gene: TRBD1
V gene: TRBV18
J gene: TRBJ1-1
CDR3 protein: CASSPGQGGAFF
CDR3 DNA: TGTGCCAGCTCACCCGGACAGGGAGGAGCTTTCTTT

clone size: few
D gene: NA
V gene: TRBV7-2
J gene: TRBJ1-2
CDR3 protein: CASSSGLYGYTF
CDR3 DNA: TGTGCCAGCAGCTCTGGACTGTATGGCTACACCTTC

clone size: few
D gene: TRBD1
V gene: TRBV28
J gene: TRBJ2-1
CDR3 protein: CASSLRTGAYNEQFF
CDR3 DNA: TGTGCCAGCAGTTTGCGGACAGGGGCCTACAATGAGCAGTTCTTC

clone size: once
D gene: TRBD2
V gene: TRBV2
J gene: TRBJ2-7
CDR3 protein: CASSETTSGRYEQYF
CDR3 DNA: TGTGCCAGCAGTGAGACGACTAGCGGGCGCTACGAGCAGTACTTC

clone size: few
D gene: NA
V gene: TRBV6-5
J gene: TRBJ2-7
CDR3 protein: CASSTGPGVEQYF
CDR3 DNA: TGTGCCAGCAGTACAGGCCCAGGGGTCGAGCAGTACTTC

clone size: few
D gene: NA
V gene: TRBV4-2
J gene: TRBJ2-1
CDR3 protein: CASSRRNPYNEQFF
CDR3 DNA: TGTGCCAGCAGCCGGCGGAACCCCTACAATGAGCAGTTCTTC

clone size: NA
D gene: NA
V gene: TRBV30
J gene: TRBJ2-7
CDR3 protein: CAWSVRRDDEQYF
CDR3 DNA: TGTGCCTGGAGTGTCCGCAGGGACGACGAGCAGTACTTC

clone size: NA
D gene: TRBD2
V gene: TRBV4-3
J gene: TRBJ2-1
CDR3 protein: CASSQVHWREGHNEQFF
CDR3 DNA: TGCGCCAGCAGCCAAGTTCATTGGCGGGAGGGCCACAATGAGCAGTTCTTC

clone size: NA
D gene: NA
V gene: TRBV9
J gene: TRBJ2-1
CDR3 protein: CASSVRDNEQFF
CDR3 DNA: TGTGCCAGCAGCGTTAGAGACAATGAGCAGTTCTTC

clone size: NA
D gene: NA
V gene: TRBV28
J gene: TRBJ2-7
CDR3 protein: CASSPERLTYEQYF
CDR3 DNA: TGTGCCAGCAGTCCGGAACGTCTTACCTACGAGCAGTACTTC

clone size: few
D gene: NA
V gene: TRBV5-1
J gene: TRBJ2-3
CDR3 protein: CASSLGGTDTQYF
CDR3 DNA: TGCGCCAGCAGCTTGGGTGGCACAGATACGCAGTATTTT

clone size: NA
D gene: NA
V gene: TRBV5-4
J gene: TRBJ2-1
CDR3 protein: CASSGSEFAEQFF
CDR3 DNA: TGTGCCAGCAGCGGCTCGGAGTTTGCTGAGCAGTTCTTC

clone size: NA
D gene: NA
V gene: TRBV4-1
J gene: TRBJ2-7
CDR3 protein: CASSQRTNYEQYF
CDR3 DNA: TGCGCCAGCAGCCAGAGGACTAACTACGAGCAGTACTTC

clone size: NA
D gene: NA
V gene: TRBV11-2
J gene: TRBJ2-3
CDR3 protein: CASSLVYGQPQYF
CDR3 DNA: TGTGCCAGCAGCTTAGTCTACGGCCAGCCCCAGTATTTT

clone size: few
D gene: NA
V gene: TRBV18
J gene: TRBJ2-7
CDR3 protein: CASSPRVEGDRPSEQYF
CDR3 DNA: TGTGCCAGCTCACCACGGGTGGAGGGCGACAGACCGAGCGAGCAGTACTTC

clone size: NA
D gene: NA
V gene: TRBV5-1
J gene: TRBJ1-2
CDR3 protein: CASSVRDRLYGYTF
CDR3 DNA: TGCGCCAGCAGCGTCCGGGACCGACTCTATGGCTACACCTTC

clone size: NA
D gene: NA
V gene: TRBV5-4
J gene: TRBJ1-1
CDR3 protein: CASSPSAGRKAEAFF
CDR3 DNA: TGTGCCAGCAGCCCGAGTGCAGGGCGGAAGGCTGAAGCTTTCTTT

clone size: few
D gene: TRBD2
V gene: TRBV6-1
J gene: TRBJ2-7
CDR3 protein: CASRRLASYEQYF
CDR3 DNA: TGTGCCAGCAGGCGACTAGCGAGTTACGAGCAGTACTTC

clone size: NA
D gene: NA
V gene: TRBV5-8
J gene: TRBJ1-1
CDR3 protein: CASSLRAQGYEAFF
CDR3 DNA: TGTGCCAGCAGCTTGAGGGCACAGGGATATGAAGCTTTCTTT

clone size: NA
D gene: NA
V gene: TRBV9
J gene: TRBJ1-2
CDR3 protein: CASSARTAANYGYTF
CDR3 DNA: TGTGCCAGCAGCGCCCGGACAGCCGCTAACTATGGCTACACCTTC

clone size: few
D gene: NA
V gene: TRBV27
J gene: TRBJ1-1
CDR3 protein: CASSSPGGNTEAFF
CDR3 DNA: TGTGCCAGCAGTTCCCCAGGTGGGAACACTGAAGCTTTCTTT

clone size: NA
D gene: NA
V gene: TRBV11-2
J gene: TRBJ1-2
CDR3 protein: CASSLGRIDGYTF
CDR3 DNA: TGTGCCAGCAGCCTAGGGAGGATTGATGGCTACACCTTC

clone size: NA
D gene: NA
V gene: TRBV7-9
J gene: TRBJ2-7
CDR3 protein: CASSLDRAHEQYF
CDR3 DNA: TGTGCCAGCAGCTTAGACAGGGCACACGAGCAGTACTTC

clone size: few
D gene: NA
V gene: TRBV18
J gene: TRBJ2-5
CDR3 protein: CASSPGGWETQYF
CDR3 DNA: TGTGCCAGCTCACCAGGGGGATGGGAGACCCAGTACTTC

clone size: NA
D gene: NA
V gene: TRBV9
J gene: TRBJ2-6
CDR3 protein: CASSVDPTGGANVLTF
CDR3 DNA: TGTGCCAGCAGCGTAGATCCGACTGGTGGGGCCAACGTCCTGACTTTC

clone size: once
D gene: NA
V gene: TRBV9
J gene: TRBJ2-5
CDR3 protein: CASSVGGTQETQYF
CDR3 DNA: TGTGCCAGCAGCGTTGGCGGGACTCAAGAGACCCAGTACTTC

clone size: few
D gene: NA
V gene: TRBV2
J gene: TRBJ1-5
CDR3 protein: CASSRDSNQPQHF
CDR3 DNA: TGTGCCAGCAGCAGAGATAGCAATCAGCCCCAGCATTTT

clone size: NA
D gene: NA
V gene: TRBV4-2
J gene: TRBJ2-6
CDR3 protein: CASSAIGNSGANVLTF
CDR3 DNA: TGTGCCAGCAGCGCGATCGGGAACTCTGGGGCCAACGTCCTGACTTTC

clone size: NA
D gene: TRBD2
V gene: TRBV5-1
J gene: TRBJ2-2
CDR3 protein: CASKGLAGDGELFF
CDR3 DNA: TGCGCCAGCAAGGGACTAGCGGGAGACGGGGAGCTGTTTTTT

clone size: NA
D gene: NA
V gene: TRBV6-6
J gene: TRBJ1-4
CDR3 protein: CASTPYQPYNEKLFF
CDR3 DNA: TGTGCCAGCACCCCCTACCAGCCCTATAATGAAAAACTGTTTTTT

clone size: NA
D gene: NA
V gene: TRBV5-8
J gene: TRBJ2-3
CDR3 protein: CASSFSGADTQYF
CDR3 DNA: TGTGCCAGCAGCTTCTCGGGGGCAGATACGCAGTATTTT

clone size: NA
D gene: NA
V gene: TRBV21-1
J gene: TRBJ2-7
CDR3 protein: CASSLKSWLTAYEQYF
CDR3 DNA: TGTGCCAGCAGCCTCAAGTCGTGGCTTACCGCCTACGAGCAGTACTTC

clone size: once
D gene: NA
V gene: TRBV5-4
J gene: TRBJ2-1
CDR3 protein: CASSFRAGGGYNEQFF
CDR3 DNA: TGTGCCAGCAGCTTTCGAGCAGGGGGGGGTTACAATGAGCAGTTCTTC

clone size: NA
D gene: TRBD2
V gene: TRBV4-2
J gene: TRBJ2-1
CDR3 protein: CASSQETSEYNEQFF
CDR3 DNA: TGTGCCAGCAGCCAAGAAACTAGCGAGTACAATGAGCAGTTCTTC

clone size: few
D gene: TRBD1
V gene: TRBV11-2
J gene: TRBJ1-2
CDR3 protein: CASSSTGLYGYTF
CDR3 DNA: TGTGCCAGCAGCTCGACAGGGCTCTATGGCTACACCTTC

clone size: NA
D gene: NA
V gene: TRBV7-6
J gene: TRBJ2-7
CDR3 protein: CASSTRGKYEQYF
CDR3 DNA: TGTGCCAGCAGCACTAGGGGGAAGTACGAGCAGTACTTC

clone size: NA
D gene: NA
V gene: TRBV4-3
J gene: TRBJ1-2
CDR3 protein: CASSQDRTSNYGYTF
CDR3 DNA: TGCGCCAGCAGCCAAGATCGGACATCCAACTATGGCTACACCTTC

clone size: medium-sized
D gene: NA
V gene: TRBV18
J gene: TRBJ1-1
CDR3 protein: CASSPTGPKNTEAFF
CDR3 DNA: TGTGCCAGCTCACCGACCGGACCGAAGAACACTGAAGCTTTCTTT

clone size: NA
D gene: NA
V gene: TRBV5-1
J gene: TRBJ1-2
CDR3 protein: CASSNGQFGGYTF
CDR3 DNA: TGCGCCAGCAGCAACGGACAGTTCGGAGGCTACACCTTC

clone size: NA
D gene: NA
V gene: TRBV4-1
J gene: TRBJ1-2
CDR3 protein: CASSQDRGATVDGYTF
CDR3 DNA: TGCGCCAGCAGCCAAGACCGGGGGGCCACGGTGGATGGCTACACCTTC

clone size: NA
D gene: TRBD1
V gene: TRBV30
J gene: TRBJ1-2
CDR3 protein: CAWTPPGTGSGYTF
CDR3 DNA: TGTGCCTGGACGCCCCCCGGGACAGGGAGCGGCTACACCTTC

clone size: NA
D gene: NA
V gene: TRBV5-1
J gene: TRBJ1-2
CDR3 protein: CASSLGDTSWGYTF
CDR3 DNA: TGCGCCAGCAGCTTGGGCGATACGTCTTGGGGCTACACCTTC

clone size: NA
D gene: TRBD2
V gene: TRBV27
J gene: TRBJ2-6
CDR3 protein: CASSSSGLAGGYSGANVLTF
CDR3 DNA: TGTGCCAGCAGTTCTTCCGGACTAGCGGGAGGGTACTCTGGGGCCAACGTCCTGACTTTC

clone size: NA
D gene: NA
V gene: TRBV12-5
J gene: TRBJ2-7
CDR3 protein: CASGLQNRITGTVCYEQYF
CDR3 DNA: TGTGCTAGTGGTTTGCAGAATAGAATCACAGGTACTGTATGCTACGAGCAGTACTTC

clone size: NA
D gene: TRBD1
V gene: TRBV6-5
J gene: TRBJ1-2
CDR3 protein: CASSRQGTVYGYTF
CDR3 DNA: TGTGCCAGCAGTCGACAGGGTACGGTCTATGGCTACACCTTC

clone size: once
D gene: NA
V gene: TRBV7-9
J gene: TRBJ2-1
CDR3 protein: CASSPPGYANEQFF
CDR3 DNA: TGTGCCAGCAGCCCGCCCGGGTACGCCAATGAGCAGTTCTTC

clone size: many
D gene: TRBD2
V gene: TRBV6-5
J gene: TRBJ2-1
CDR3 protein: CASSYVLADYNEQFF
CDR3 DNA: TGTGCCAGCAGTTACGTCCTAGCGGACTACAATGAGCAGTTCTTC

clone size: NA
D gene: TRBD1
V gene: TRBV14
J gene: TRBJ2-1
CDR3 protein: CASSPPDRMSYNEQFF
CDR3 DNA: TGTGCCAGCAGCCCCCCGGACAGGATGTCCTACAATGAGCAGTTCTTC

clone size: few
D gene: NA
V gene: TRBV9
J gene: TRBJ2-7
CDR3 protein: CASSVRSRQAPERYEQYF
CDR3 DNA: TGTGCCAGCAGCGTAAGGTCTCGGCAGGCCCCTGAAAGATACGAGCAGTACTTC

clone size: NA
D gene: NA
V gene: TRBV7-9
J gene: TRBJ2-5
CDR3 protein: CASSLRGYQETQYF
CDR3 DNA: TGTGCCAGCAGCTTACGCGGTTACCAAGAGACCCAGTACTTC

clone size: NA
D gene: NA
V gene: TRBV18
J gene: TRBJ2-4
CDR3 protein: CASSPSNRADIQYF
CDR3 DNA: TGTGCCAGCTCACCGTCGAACAGGGCCGACATTCAGTACTTC

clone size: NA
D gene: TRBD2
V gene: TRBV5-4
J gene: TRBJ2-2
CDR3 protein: CASSLGSPLLAGAGTGELFF
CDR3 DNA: TGTGCCAGCAGCTTAGGTTCCCCACTTCTAGCGGGAGCGGGCACCGGGGAGCTGTTTTTT

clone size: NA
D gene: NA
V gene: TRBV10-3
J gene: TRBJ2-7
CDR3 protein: CAISGRPGHHLFPLMEQYF
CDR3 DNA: TGTGCCATCAGTGGTAGACCGGGACACCACCTATTCCCTCTGATGGAGCAGTACTTC

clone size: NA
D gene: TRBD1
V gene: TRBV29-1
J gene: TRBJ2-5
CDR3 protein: CSVRQGEQTQYF
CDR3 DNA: TGCAGCGTTCGACAGGGGGAACAGACCCAGTACTTC